Listed here are 27 T cell receptor beta chains from one sample, sequenced in a study of shared clonotypes between healthy human individuals. Measured with immunoSEQ multiplex PCR; TCRdb has only the in-frame clones, and not every one. The table records 2,500,000 or so clones, approximately 92% of them present only once. Sample: naive CD4+ T cells sorted from blood. Subset in this sample: CD45RA+ positively selected. All receptors come from a man in his late teens or twenties in good health.

V gene TRBV7-6 combines with J gene TRBJ2-1; 8 bases match TRBD2. This CDR3 spans 15 amino acids. V gave up 3 bases and J gave up 4 bases; unmatched junction bases: 5. Germline CDR1 is SGHVS and CDR2 is FNYEAQ. CDR3 coding DNA: TGTGCCAGCAGCTTCTCAAGCGGGGGATACAATGAGCAGTTCTTC. Translated: CASSFSSGGYNEQFF.

This clone showed up just once. The rearrangement uses TRBV6-4 and TRBJ2-7, with D unresolved. The germline V gene has CDR1 MRHNA and CDR2 SNTAGT. This CDR3 contains 17 residues. With 0 bases removed from V and 2 bases from J, the gap between germline ends came to 17 bases. The CDR3, as DNA: TGTGCCAGCAGTGACTCGAAGTGGTCACAACCCCCCTACGAGCAGTACTTC. This translates into CASSDSKWSQPPYEQYF.

Concerning this clone itself: A read error may account for a junction end that differs from germline. The chain has TRBV5-4 and TRBJ2-2; 7 bases fit TRBD1. The germline CDR1 and CDR2 sequences are SGHNT and YYREEE (reference sequence). The CDR3 is made up of 14 amino acids. CDR3 coding DNA: TGTGCAAGCAGGCTGGGACAGTTCACCGGGGAGCTGTTTTTT. Protein product: CASRLGQFTGELFF.

On this clone itself: The sample carries other DNA sequences with the same CDR3. The V and J genes are TRBV7-2 and TRBJ1-2; 11 nucleotides align to TRBD1. V lost 0 bases to trimming and J lost 4 bases; unmatched junction nucleotides: 1. Germline values: CDR1 SGHTA, CDR2 FQGNSA. CDR3 length: 15 residues. The CDR3 sequence: CASSLAGTGGYGYTF. DNA of the CDR3: TGTGCCAGCAGCTTAGCGGGGACAGGGGGCTATGGCTACACCTTC.

The J gene is TRBJ2-1, the V gene TRBV18; D is uncertain. This CDR3 is 16 amino acids long. CDR1 and CDR2 from the germline V gene are KGHSH and LQKENI. V was shortened by 2 bases and J by 3 bases, with 14 bases between the two germline ends. Written as DNA, the CDR3 is TGTGCCAGCTCACCAAGCTCCCCTACTCACTACAATGAGCAGTTCTTC. Protein product: CASSPSSPTHYNEQFF.

The CDR3 DNA reads as TGCGCCAGCAGCTCCCTGACAGCCCACTCTGGGGCCAACGTCCTGACTTTC. Translation gives CASSSLTAHSGANVLTF. The chain uses TRBV5-1 and TRBJ2-6, with D possibly matching TRBD1 (5 bases). The CDR3 runs 17 residues. V lost 3 bases and J lost 0, with 13 bases in between. Germline V gene lookup returns CDR1 SGHRS and CDR2 YFSETQ.

V and J are TRBV5-8 and TRBJ1-1; no definite D call. The CDR3 has 14 residues. Trimming pared 0 bases from V and 2 bases from J, leaving 8 bases between. CDR1 and CDR2 (germline): SGHTS, YDEGEE. The CDR3 region has the DNA TGTGCCAGCAGCTTGGCCACGTTTAACACTGAAGCTTTCTTT. Translation: CASSLATFNTEAFF.

The chain combines TRBV5-1 with TRBJ2-2; D gene uncertain. The CDR3 is 14 residues long. V lost 6 bases and J 0 bases, leaving 9 bases between the germline ends. Germline CDR1 and CDR2: SGHRS and YFSETQ. The CDR3 DNA is TGCGCCAGCAAGGTGGGGTCGAACACCGGGGAGCTGTTTTTT. It specifies CASKVGSNTGELFF.

The V and J genes are TRBV30 and TRBJ1-2; D remains unclear. In germline, CDR1 is GTSNPN, CDR2 SVGIG (reference sequence). V dropped 3 bases and J dropped 2 bases, with 7 bases sitting between them. This CDR3 region has 12 residues. CDR3 DNA: TGTGCCTGGAGGGATCCCAACTATGGCTACACCTTC. Protein sequence: CAWRDPNYGYTF.

For this clone: Other nucleotide sequences from this sample produce the same CDR3. The rearrangement links TRBV7-9 to TRBJ1-1; D is unclear. The ends were cut back, 3 bases at V and 4 bases at J, with 9 bases in the middle. CDR3 length: 13 residues. Germline-derived CDR1 and CDR2 are SEHNR and FQNEAQ (reference sequence). CDR3 bases: TGTGCCAGCAGCTTGGACGGAGGCACTGAAGCTTTCTTT. Translation gives CASSLDGGTEAFF.

This clone was seen once. V is TRBV9 and J is TRBJ2-3; D unresolved. CDR1 SGDLS and CDR2 YYNGEE come from the germline V gene. The germline V and J ends were trimmed by 3 bases and 4 bases, with 12 bases remaining between them. The CDR3 is 14 residues long. The CDR3 nucleotides read TGTGCCAGCAGCGGCGGTTCTAAGGCAGATACGCAGTATTTT. This encodes CASSGGSKADTQYF.

There are a few counts of this clone. The rearrangement joins TRBV7-9 to TRBJ2-1, with D tentatively TRBD2 (5 bases). Germline CDR1 is SEHNR and CDR2 is FQNEAQ (reference sequence). Trimming removed 2 bases from V and 2 bases from J, with 10 bases in between. CDR3 length equals 15 residues. The CDR3 region has the DNA TGTGCCAGCAGCTTATCGGGGTTAGCCTACAATGAGCAGTTCTTC. Amino acids: CASSLSGLAYNEQFF.

This clone has just one count. The rearrangement uses TRBV7-2 and TRBJ2-5; D perhaps matches TRBD2 (6 bases). The CDR3 covers 14 residues. Trimming cost V 5 bases and J 7 bases, with 17 bases left between them. Looked up from germline, CDR1 is SGHTA and CDR2 is FQGNSA. The CDR3 region has the DNA TGTGCCAGCAGCCCGGTCGGGAACGGGGGGACCCAGTACTTC. Its translation: CASSPVGNGGTQYF.

The V call is TRBV28, the J call TRBJ2-4, with TRBD1 matching over 11 bases. CDR1 MDHEN and CDR2 SYDVKM come from the germline V gene. This CDR3 region has 17 residues. Trimming took 5 bases from V and 0 from J; bases not matched to a gene: 6. In DNA form, the CDR3 reads TGTGCCAGCAGTCAAGGACAGGGGGCCTTAGCCAAAAACATTCAGTACTTC. Its translation is CASSQGQGALAKNIQYF.

V and J are TRBV2 and TRBJ1-4; D perhaps matches TRBD1 (5 bases). Germline lookup yields CDR1 SNHLY and CDR2 FYNNEI. The CDR3 is made up of 13 amino acids. Trimming removed 6 bases at V and 8 bases at J, with 13 bases between. As DNA, the CDR3 is TGTGCCAGCAGCCAGGGAAGAATGGAAAAACTGTTTTTT. Translated, it gives CASSQGRMEKLFF.

The chain links TRBV6-5 to TRBJ1-1, with D possibly TRBD1 on 5 matching bases. Germline lookup yields CDR1 MNHEY and CDR2 SVGAGI. The V end was cut by 5 bases, the J end by 7 bases, with 11 bases between. There are 12 residues in the CDR3. The CDR3 region has the DNA TGTGCCAGCAGTCCCGGGGCCCATGAAGCTTTCTTT. It encodes CASSPGAHEAFF.

For this clone: One end of the junction varies from germline; a read error may be responsible. This same CDR3 is encoded by further DNA sequences in the sample. V gene TRBV18 combines with J gene TRBJ1-6; no firm D call. The length of the CDR3 is 16 residues. CDR1 is KGHSH, CDR2 LQKENI, per germline. The CDR3 bases are TGCGCCAGCTCACCCGTCGGCAGCTCCTATAATTCACCCCTCCACTTT. This codes for CASSPVGSSYNSPLHF.

To note about this clone: At the DNA level, this CDR3 is encoded by other sequences in the same sample as well. Written as DNA, the CDR3 is TGCGCCAGCAGCCAAGTACTAGGGAGCACAGATACGCAGTATTTT. Protein sequence: CASSQVLGSTDTQYF. This rearrangement joins TRBV4-3 to TRBJ2-3; D perhaps matches TRBD2 (5 bases). The CDR3 spans 15 residues. Germline V gene sequence: CDR1 LGHNA, CDR2 YSLEER. V was pared by 1 base and J by 0 bases, with 8 bases between.

The J gene is TRBJ2-5, the V gene TRBV5-1; D is undetermined. The CDR3 has 15 amino acids. Looked up from germline, CDR1 is SGHRS and CDR2 is YFSETQ. V was cut by 7 bases and J by 1 base, with 17 bases left in between. Written as DNA, the CDR3 is TGCGCCAGCCCTCCCGGAAAACGGTTCCAAGAGACCCAGTACTTC. It is translated as CASPPGKRFQETQYF.

The J gene is TRBJ2-5, the V gene TRBV6-5; no definite D call. This CDR3 has 15 amino acids. The germline CDR1 and CDR2 sequences are MNHEY and SVGAGI. V dropped 0 bases and J dropped 1 base, with 9 bases sitting between them. CDR3 sequence (DNA): TGTGCCAGCAGTTACTCCCCCGGCAGCCAAGAGACCCAGTACTTC. Translated: CASSYSPGSQETQYF.

On this clone: This sample also contains other DNA sequences that code for the same CDR3. V and J are TRBV4-1 and TRBJ1-1; D is perhaps TRBD1 (5 bases). Trimming stripped 6 bases from V and 2 bases from J, with 10 bases between. Germline CDR1 MGHRA, CDR2 YSYEKL. The CDR3 has 13 residues. The CDR3 coding sequence is TGCGCCAGCAGTCGAGACAGAAACACTGAAGCTTTCTTT. Its protein is CASSRDRNTEAFF.

The chain employs TRBV28 and TRBJ2-7, with D uncertain. V gave up 7 bases and J gave up 0 bases, with 7 bases separating them. The CDR3 covers 12 residues. Germline values: CDR1 MDHEN, CDR2 SYDVKM. This chain's CDR3 is CASTLSSYEQYF. The CDR3 DNA reads TGTGCCAGCACCCTTAGCTCCTACGAGCAGTACTTC.

As for this clone: The same CDR3 can be traced to other DNA sequences in this sample. The J gene is TRBJ2-7, the V gene TRBV19; 10 positions agree with TRBD1. The CDR3 has 13 amino acids. From germline, CDR1 is LNHDA and CDR2 SQIVND (reference sequence). J gave up 0 bases and V 9 bases, and 2 bases lay outside the gene matches. The CDR3 region is CASGQGGSYEQYF. CDR3 DNA: TGTGCCAGCGGACAGGGGGGCTCCTACGAGCAGTACTTC.

The chain employs TRBV10-1 and TRBJ2-3; 10 bases are a match to TRBD1. CDR1 is WNHNN, CDR2 SYGVQD, per germline (reference sequence). The CDR3 consists of 15 residues. Trimming took 2 bases from V and 2 from J; bases not matched to a gene: 1. The CDR3 reads CASSEGQGVTDTQYF. The CDR3 nucleotides are TGCGCCAGCAGTGAGGGACAGGGGGTCACAGATACGCAGTATTTT.

The V and J genes are TRBV7-2 and TRBJ1-2; no definite D call. With 5 bases removed from V and 4 bases from J, the gap between germline ends came to 20 bases. Germline-derived CDR1 and CDR2 are SGHTA and FQGNSA. The CDR3 has 16 amino acids. In DNA form, the CDR3 reads TGTGCCAGCAGCCCAGCCCCCAGCAGCCGGGCCTATGGCTACACCTTC. Translation gives CASSPAPSSRAYGYTF.

This chain connects TRBV6-5 to TRBJ1-5; unclear D gene. With 6 bases removed from V and 3 bases from J, the gap between germline ends came to 12 bases. This CDR3 contains 14 residues. In germline, CDR1 is MNHEY, CDR2 SVGAGI. CDR3 protein: CASSPPEVNQPQHF. Here the CDR3 DNA reads TGTGCCAGCAGCCCCCCAGAGGTCAATCAGCCCCAGCATTTT.

The chain links TRBV19 to TRBJ2-2; 9 bases are shared with TRBD1. CDR1 and CDR2 (germline): LNHDA, SQIVND (reference sequence). CDR3 length: 16 residues. J was trimmed by 0 bases and V by 5 bases; bases with no gene match: 4. CDR3: CASSPGQGTNTGELFF. The CDR3 DNA is TGTGCCAGTAGTCCCGGACAGGGGACGAACACCGGGGAGCTGTTTTTT.